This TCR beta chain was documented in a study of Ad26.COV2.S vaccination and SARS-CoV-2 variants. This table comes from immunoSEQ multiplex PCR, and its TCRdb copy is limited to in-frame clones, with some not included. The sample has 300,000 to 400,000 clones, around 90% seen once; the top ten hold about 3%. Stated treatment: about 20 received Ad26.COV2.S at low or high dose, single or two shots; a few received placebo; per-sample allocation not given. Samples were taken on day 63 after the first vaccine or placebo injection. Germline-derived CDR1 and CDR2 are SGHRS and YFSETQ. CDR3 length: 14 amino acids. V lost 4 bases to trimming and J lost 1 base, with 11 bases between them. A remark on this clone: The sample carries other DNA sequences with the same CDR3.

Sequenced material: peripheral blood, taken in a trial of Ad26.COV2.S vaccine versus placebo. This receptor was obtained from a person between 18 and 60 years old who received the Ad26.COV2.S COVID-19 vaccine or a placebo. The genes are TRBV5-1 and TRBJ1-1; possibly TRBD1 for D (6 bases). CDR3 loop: CASSPSTGNTEAFF. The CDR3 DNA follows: TGCGCCAGCAGCCCCTCGACAGGGAACACTGAAGCTTTCTTT.